This T cell receptor (beta chain) was recorded in a study of blood T cell repertoires in COVID-19. CDR1 LNHDA and CDR2 SQIVND come from the germline V gene (reference sequence). V shed 4 bases and J 5 bases; nucleotides not matched to a gene: 10. This CDR3 comprises 16 residues. Original data processing: Amplification of reference gene primers provided the estimated nucleated cell counts. This table comes from immunoSEQ multiplex PCR, and its TCRdb copy is limited to in-frame clones, with some not included. V and J calls plus clone size are reproduced from that table; the DNA served to infer D and trimming. Here the sample spans roughly 250,000 clones, about 80% being singletons.

The genes are TRBV19 and TRBJ2-5, with 10 bases that match TRBD1. This TCR derives from a man in his fifties or sixties with active or convalescent COVID-19. The sample taken for sequencing was peripheral blood. For the CDR3, the DNA is TGTGCCAGTAGTACCAACGGACAGGGGGGGCGGGAGACCCAGTACTTC. It translates to CASSTNGQGGRETQYF.